A single sample gave rise to the 9 T cell receptor beta chains below, sequenced in a study of blood T cells in healthy people across ages. A sample-barcoded 5' primer and a J-beta primer mix were used in a second PCR of roughly 7 to 11 cycles. TCRdb re-called the 5' RACE reads with MiXCR, one entry per CDR3 protein. The table records 710,000 or so distinct CDR3 sequences, approximately 21% of them present only once. Sample: blood. These receptors were taken from a man aged 65 to 79 in good health.

This clonotype appeared a few times. V gene TRBV7-3 combines with J gene TRBJ2-3; the match to TRBD2 covers 11 bases. The junction had 13 bases not matched to a gene; V was cut back by 3 bases and J by 2 bases. The CDR3 runs 19 residues. CDR1 SGHTA and CDR2 FQGTGA come from the germline V gene. The CDR3 loop reads CASSLATSLAGGPTDTQYF. Here the CDR3 DNA reads TGTGCCAGCAGCTTGGCAACGTCCCTAGCGGGGGGACCCACAGATACGCAGTATTTT.

V is TRBV6-1 and J is TRBJ1-2; tentative D call: TRBD1 (6 bases). Trimming shortened V by 5 bases and J by 4 bases, and 11 bases separated the two germline ends. From germline, CDR1 is MNHNS and CDR2 SASEGT. This CDR3 has 13 amino acids. CDR3 nucleotides: TGTGCCAGCAGTTCCGGGACAAGCTATGGCTACACCTTC. This codes for CASSSGTSYGYTF.

This clonotype was counted between two and nine times. The rearrangement joins TRBV7-7 to TRBJ2-1; 8 bases align to TRBD2. This CDR3 contains 17 residues. CDR1 SSHAT and CDR2 FNYEAQ come from the germline V gene (reference sequence). V was clipped by 2 bases and J by 0 bases; unmatched bases: 6. The CDR3 region is CASSLNSGASSYNEQFF. The CDR3 DNA sequence: TGTGCCAGCAGCTTAAATAGCGGGGCGAGCTCCTACAATGAGCAGTTCTTC.

The CDR3 loop is CASSAAVLAPQHF. In DNA, the CDR3 is TGTGCCAGCAGTGCCGCCGTGTTGGCGCCCCAGCATTTT. The genes are TRBV27 and TRBJ1-5, with D unresolved. The germline V gene has CDR1 MNHEY and CDR2 SMNVEV (reference sequence). The V and J ends lost 5 bases and 9 bases respectively, with 14 bases between them. CDR3 length equals 13 residues.

The J gene is TRBJ2-1, the V gene TRBV10-2, with 11 bases lining up with TRBD2. The V gene end was trimmed by 9 bases and the J gene end by 3 bases; junction bases not matched to a gene: 4. This CDR3 contains 14 residues. Germline V gene sequence: CDR1 WSHSY, CDR2 SAAADI. In DNA form, the CDR3 reads TGCGCCAGTGGGACTAGCGGTATCTACAATGAGCAGTTCTTC. Encoded protein: CASGTSGIYNEQFF.

This clonotype came up a few times. V is TRBV6-2 or TRBV6-3 and J is TRBJ2-3; D is ambiguous. Trimming stripped 2 bases from V and 5 bases from J, with 5 bases between. This CDR3 spans 12 amino acids. CDR1 and CDR2 from the germline V gene are MNHEY and SVGEGT. CDR3: CASSYPGDTQYF. The CDR3 DNA follows: TGTGCCAGCAGTTACCCTGGAGATACGCAGTATTTT.

The chain uses TRBV29-1 and TRBJ2-3; 8 bases fit TRBD2. The CDR3 length is 12 residues. CDR1 is SQVTM and CDR2 is ANQGSEA in the germline V gene. The CDR3 DNA reads as TGCATGGTACCGGGGGGGGAAGATACGCAGTATTTT. It yields the protein CMVPGGEDTQYF.

Only one count was recorded for this clonotype. CDR3 DNA: TGTGCCAGCAGTGAGGCTATTAGCGGACAAGAGACCCAGTACTTC. This sequence encodes CASSEAISGQETQYF. This chain links TRBV2 with TRBJ2-5; D perhaps matches TRBD2 (6 bases). The germline V and J ends were trimmed by 3 bases and 2 bases, with 13 bases remaining between them. Germline V lookup: CDR1 SNHLY, CDR2 FYNNEI. The CDR3 contains 15 residues.

The chain carries TRBV29-1 and TRBJ1-1; maybe TRBD1 (5 bases). Trimming shortened V by 4 bases and J by 5 bases, and 14 bases separated the two germline ends. The CDR3 has 13 amino acids. Germline loops: CDR1 SQVTM, CDR2 ANQGSEA. CDR3 amino acids: CSVGPGVGTEAFF. CDR3 sequence (DNA): TGCAGCGTTGGGCCGGGGGTTGGGACTGAAGCTTTCTTT.